Here is one T cell receptor (beta chain) with its context. Its antigen is currently unknown. This record belongs to a study of a mutant IDH1 vaccine in newly diagnosed glioma. Study information: Treated patients were roughly 62% male, about 40% female, mean age approximately 41 years.

The CDR3 runs 16 residues. Deletions cut 10 bases from V and 3 bases from J, with 24 bases between. In germline, CDR1 is SGHTA, CDR2 FQGNSA. Data came from immunoSEQ multiplex PCR; TCRdb stores just in-frame clones and leaves some out. In the table there are 25,000 to 30,000 clones, over 60% of which are singletons. Time point of the sample: week 35, safety follow-up. With topical imiquimod, each dose of the vaccine consisted of 300 ug of mutant IDH1 20-mer peptide. The study's findings and limits: Variations in leading peripheral T cell clonotypes appeared to have no connection with pseudoprogression.

Sequenced here: PBMCs, sampled from a glioma patient whose treatment included an IDH1 peptide vaccine. The chain has TRBV7-2 and TRBJ1-2, with D tentatively TRBD1 (6 bases). The sequence was collected from a man between 45 and 60 years old with glioma. Here the CDR3 DNA reads TGTGCCAACCTCCCCTGGGGGGGGCGAGACGACTATGGCTACACCTTC. Translation: CANLPWGGRDDYGYTF. Complete variable domain (other parts from reference TRBV7-2 and TRBJ1-2): GAGVSQSPSNKVTEKGKDVELRCDPISGHTALYWYRQSLGQGLEFLIYFQGNSAPDKSGLPSDRFSAERTGGSVSTLTIQRTQQEDSAVYLCANLPWGGRDDYGYTFGSGTRLTVV.